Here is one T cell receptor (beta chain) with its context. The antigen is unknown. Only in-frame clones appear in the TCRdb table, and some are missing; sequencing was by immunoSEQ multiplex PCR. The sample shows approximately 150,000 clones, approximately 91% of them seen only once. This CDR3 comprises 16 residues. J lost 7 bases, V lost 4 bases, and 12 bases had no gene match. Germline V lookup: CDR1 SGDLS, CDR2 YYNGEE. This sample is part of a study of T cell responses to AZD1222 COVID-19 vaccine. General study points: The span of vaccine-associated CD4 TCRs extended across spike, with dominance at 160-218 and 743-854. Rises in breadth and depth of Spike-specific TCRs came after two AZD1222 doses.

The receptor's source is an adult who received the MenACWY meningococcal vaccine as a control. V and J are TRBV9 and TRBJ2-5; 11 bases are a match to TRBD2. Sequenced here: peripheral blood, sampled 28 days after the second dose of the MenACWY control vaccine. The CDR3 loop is CASSKTSGTLPGTQYF. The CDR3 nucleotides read TGTGCCAGCAGCAAGACTAGCGGGACCCTCCCGGGGACCCAGTACTTC.